These T cell receptor beta chains were read from a single sample in a study of cytomegalovirus exposure and HLA in healthy donors. Sequenced by immunoSEQ multiplex PCR; TCRdb stores in-frame clones only, minus some. The data show approximately 160,000 clones, about 89% seen once. Sequencing was performed on PBMCs. These TCRs come from a woman between 18 and 29 years old in good health and CMV-seropositive. Each CDR3 is given with its conserved first and last residue. A D gene is named only where the DNA matches it firmly. Clone size appears in some rows only: once, few, many, or a class for an expanded clone.

clone size,D gene,V gene,J gene,CDR3 protein,CDR3 DNA
-,-,TRBV21-1,TRBJ2-2,CASTLDSRPTGELFF,TGTGCCAGCACCCTAGACTCCCGCCCCACCGGGGAGCTGTTTTTT
-,-,TRBV7-9,TRBJ2-7,CASSSWTNSGAYEQYF,TGTGCCAGCAGCTCCTGGACAAATTCGGGAGCCTACGAGCAGTACTTC
-,-,TRBV4-1,TRBJ2-2,CASSQSRDTNTGELFF,TGCGCCAGCAGCCAATCGAGGGACACGAACACCGGGGAGCTGTTTTTT
-,-,TRBV19,TRBJ1-4,CASSIWGGEKLFF,TGTGCCAGTAGCATCTGGGGAGGTGAAAAACTGTTTTTT
-,-,TRBV25-1,TRBJ1-4,CASKVGRGSNEKLFF,TGTGCCAGCAAGGTCGGGAGGGGATCTAATGAAAAACTGTTTTTT
-,-,TRBV27,TRBJ2-5,CASSRWQQETQYF,TGTGCCAGCAGTAGATGGCAGCAAGAGACCCAGTACTTC
-,-,TRBV5-1,TRBJ2-3,CASSLGQDAGDTQYF,TGCGCCAGCAGCTTGGGACAGGACGCAGGAGATACGCAGTATTTT
once,TRBD2,TRBV11-2,TRBJ2-1,CASSLGLRGRSYNEQFF,TGTGCCAGCAGCTTGGGTTTGCGGGGGAGGTCCTACAATGAGCAGTTCTTC
-,TRBD1,TRBV7-9,TRBJ1-2,CASSPRTGVGYGYTF,TGTGCCAGCAGTCCTAGGACAGGGGTCGGCTATGGCTACACCTTC
-,-,TRBV5-1,TRBJ2-5,CASSLGGAQYF,TGCGCCAGCAGCTTGGGGGGGGCCCAGTACTTC
-,-,TRBV7-3,TRBJ2-2,CASSLARGGELFF,TGTGCCAGCAGCCTTGCTAGGGGCGGGGAGCTGTTTTTT
-,TRBD1,TRBV19,TRBJ1-2,CASSIATGAYGYTF,TGTGCCAGTAGTATAGCGACAGGGGCCTATGGCTACACCTTC
-,TRBD1,TRBV7-8,TRBJ2-7,CASSSGTGGPHEQYF,TGTGCCAGCAGCTCCGGGACAGGGGGCCCCCACGAGCAGTACTTC
few,-,TRBV7-3,TRBJ2-3,CASSPNPGIRTDTQYF,TGTGCCAGCAGCCCCAACCCCGGGATCCGCACAGATACGCAGTATTTT
-,-,TRBV9,TRBJ2-3,CASSVDRARDTQYF,TGTGCCAGCAGCGTAGACAGGGCCCGAGATACGCAGTATTTT
-,-,TRBV2,TRBJ1-4,CASSEPQDTETEKLFF,TGTGCCAGCAGTGAACCCCAGGACACGGAGACGGAAAAACTGTTTTTT
once,-,TRBV11-2,TRBJ1-4,CASSPPGGEKLFF,TGTGCCAGCAGCCCACCGGGGGGTGAAAAACTGTTTTTT
-,-,TRBV21-1,TRBJ1-5,CARGEYRGLQPQHF,TGTGCCAGGGGGGAATACAGGGGGCTTCAGCCCCAGCATTTT
once,-,TRBV4-2,TRBJ2-7,CASSQEYRSAPYEQYF,TGTGCCAGCAGCCAAGAGTACCGTAGTGCGCCCTACGAGCAGTACTTC
-,-,TRBV2,TRBJ2-1,CASSEARGLDNEQFF,TGTGCCAGCAGTGAAGCCCGGGGATTAGACAATGAGCAGTTCTTC
-,TRBD2,TRBV4-2,TRBJ2-3,CASTGLAGEGSSTDTQYF,TGTGCCAGCACGGGACTAGCGGGAGAAGGCTCTAGCACAGATACGCAGTATTTT
-,-,TRBV6-5,TRBJ1-4,CASSYGQNEKLFF,TGTGCCAGCAGTTACGGGCAGAATGAAAAACTGTTTTTT
-,TRBD1,TRBV29-1,TRBJ1-4,CSVEDLLGTAGNEKLFF,TGCAGCGTTGAAGACCTACTTGGGACAGCGGGTAATGAAAAACTGTTTTTT
once,-,TRBV7-9,TRBJ2-5,CASSRVSGQMYQETQYF,TGTGCCAGCAGCCGAGTATCCGGACAGATGTACCAAGAGACCCAGTACTTC
-,-,TRBV2,TRBJ1-2,CASIRTVKYYGYTF,TGTGCCAGCATTAGAACAGTCAAATACTATGGCTACACCTTC
-,TRBD2,TRBV11-2,TRBJ2-4,CASSGLAGVGNIQYF,TGTGCCAGCAGCGGACTAGCGGGAGTCGGAAACATTCAGTACTTC
-,TRBD2,TRBV11-2,TRBJ2-3,CASSFPTSGAYTDTQYF,TGTGCCAGCAGCTTCCCGACTAGCGGAGCATACACAGATACGCAGTATTTT
-,TRBD2,TRBV7-7,TRBJ2-1,CASSSGVKAGLNEQFF,TGTGCCAGCAGCTCCGGCGTCAAAGCGGGACTTAATGAGCAGTTCTTC
-,TRBD2,TRBV7-6,TRBJ2-3,CASSLGAGGTDTQYF,TGTGCCAGCAGCTTAGGCGCGGGGGGCACAGATACGCAGTATTTT
-,TRBD1,TRBV7-6,TRBJ1-5,CASSLGDRGFGQPQHF,TGTGCCAGCAGCTTGGGGGACAGGGGGTTCGGGCAGCCCCAGCATTTT
-,-,TRBV2,TRBJ2-2,CASSDPGETTGELFF,TGTGCCAGCAGTGACCCAGGGGAGACGACCGGGGAGCTGTTTTTT
once,TRBD2,TRBV2,TRBJ2-3,CASRDGLAGTDTQYF,TGTGCCAGCAGAGATGGACTAGCGGGCACAGATACGCAGTATTTT
-,TRBD1,TRBV5-1,TRBJ2-1,CASSFRDREVNEQFF,TGCGCCAGCAGCTTCCGGGACAGGGAGGTCAATGAGCAGTTCTTC
-,TRBD1,TRBV28,TRBJ2-5,CASSRGQGQRPRQETQYF,TGTGCCAGCAGCCGCGGACAGGGACAACGCCCGCGACAAGAGACCCAGTACTTC
-,TRBD1,TRBV28,TRBJ2-7,CASSVPTSGTGHYEQYF,TGTGCCAGCAGTGTCCCTACGTCCGGGACAGGGCACTACGAGCAGTACTTC
-,-,TRBV28,TRBJ1-2,CASNPREYNYGYTF,TGTGCCAGCAACCCGAGGGAATACAACTATGGCTACACCTTC
-,TRBD2,TRBV27,TRBJ2-7,CATGSGGSYEQYF,TGTGCCACCGGTAGCGGGGGTTCCTACGAGCAGTACTTC
-,-,TRBV7-9,TRBJ1-4,CASSRTATNEKLFF,TGTGCCAGCAGCCGGACAGCAACTAATGAAAAACTGTTTTTT
-,TRBD2,TRBV18,TRBJ2-7,CASSPLAAGDSYEQYF,TGTGCCAGCTCACCACTAGCAGCGGGAGACAGCTACGAGCAGTACTTC
-,-,TRBV14,TRBJ2-2,CASSQELGLTTGELFF,TGTGCCAGCAGCCAAGAATTAGGACTTACCACCGGGGAGCTGTTTTTT
-,-,TRBV10-2,TRBJ2-2,CASRRGRQGAGELFF,TGCGCCAGCAGACGCGGACGACAAGGGGCCGGGGAGCTGTTTTTT
-,TRBD2,TRBV27,TRBJ2-5,CASSLGASGGDPQQETQYF,TGTGCCAGCAGTTTAGGGGCTAGCGGGGGGGATCCCCAACAAGAGACCCAGTACTTC
-,TRBD1,TRBV11-3,TRBJ2-7,CASSSAGTGNEQYF,TGTGCCAGCAGCTCCGCCGGGACAGGGAACGAGCAGTACTTC
-,-,TRBV19,TRBJ1-5,CASSRPPGELSNQPQHF,TGTGCCAGTAGCCGCCCGCCAGGGGAACTTAGCAATCAGCCCCAGCATTTT
-,-,TRBV5-4,TRBJ1-2,CASSLRVANYGYTF,TGTGCCAGCAGCTTGAGAGTAGCTAACTATGGCTACACCTTC
-,TRBD2,TRBV5-4,TRBJ2-2,CASRPVGRAGTGELFF,TGTGCCAGCCGCCCTGTGGGGAGGGCCGGGACCGGGGAGCTGTTTTTT
-,-,TRBV27,TRBJ2-1,CASTSSVDEQFF,TGTGCCAGCACGAGTTCCGTAGATGAGCAGTTCTTC
-,TRBD1,TRBV29-1,TRBJ1-2,CSVKQGYGYTF,TGCAGCGTTAAACAGGGGTATGGCTACACCTTC
-,TRBD2,TRBV18,TRBJ2-3,CASSPPTSGSPDTQYF,TGTGCCAGCTCACCACCCACTAGCGGGAGCCCAGATACGCAGTATTTT
-,TRBD2,TRBV2,TRBJ2-2,CASSKLTSGVTGELFF,TGTGCCAGCAGTAAACTGACTAGCGGGGTGACCGGGGAGCTGTTTTTT
-,TRBD1,TRBV29-1,TRBJ2-7,CSVGGQGAGQYF,TGCAGCGTGGGGGGACAGGGGGCAGGACAGTACTTC
-,-,TRBV4-1,TRBJ2-2,CASSHLGVTGELFF,TGCGCCAGCAGCCACCTCGGGGTCACCGGGGAGCTGTTTTTT